The T cell receptor (beta chain) described here comes from a study of blood T cell dynamics during melanoma immunotherapy. Whole-study context: Patients with metastatic melanoma got pembrolizumab or nivolumab-ipilimumab as first-line care.

The CDR3 is 15 amino acids. V gave up 4 bases and J gave up 5 bases; unmatched junction bases: 6. Per the germline V gene, CDR1 is MGHRA and CDR2 is YSYEKL. Time point reported: pre-treatment baseline. Sampling occurred pretreatment (T0) and at week 3 (W3), after cycle one of checkpoint blockade. Patients had no prior systemic cancer treatment, immunosuppressants or other active cancers. Each bulk PBMC sample had about 350 ng DNA loaded. Using immunoSEQ multiplex PCR, the repertoire was profiled, and TCRdb retains in-frame clones only, with some absent. The sample lists about 8,500 clones, roughly 86% occurring once.

The sample in question was blood, obtained from a patient treated with checkpoint blockade. The receptor's source is a human donor with melanoma. The chain employs TRBV4-1 and TRBJ1-5; 9 nucleotides line up with TRBD1. The CDR3 nucleotides read TGCGCCAGCAGCCTCCACCGGGACAGGGATCAGCCCCAGCATTTT. Residues: CASSLHRDRDQPQHF.